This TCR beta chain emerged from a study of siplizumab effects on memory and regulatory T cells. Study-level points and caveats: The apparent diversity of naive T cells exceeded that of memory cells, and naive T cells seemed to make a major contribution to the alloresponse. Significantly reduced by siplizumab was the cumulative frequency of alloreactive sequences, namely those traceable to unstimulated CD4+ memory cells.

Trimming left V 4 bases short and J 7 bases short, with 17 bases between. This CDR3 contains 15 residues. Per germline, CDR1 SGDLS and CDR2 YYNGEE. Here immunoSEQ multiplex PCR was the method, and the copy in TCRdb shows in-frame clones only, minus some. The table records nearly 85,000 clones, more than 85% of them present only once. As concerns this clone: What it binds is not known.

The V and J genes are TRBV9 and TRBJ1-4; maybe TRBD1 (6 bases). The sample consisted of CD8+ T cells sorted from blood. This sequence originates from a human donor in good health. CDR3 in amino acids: CASSPHWEQGEKLFF. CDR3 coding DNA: TGTGCCAGCAGCCCACATTGGGAACAGGGTGAAAAACTGTTTTTT.